What follows describes a single TCR beta chain. Clones were sequenced by immunoSEQ multiplex PCR, and TCRdb holds only the in-frame ones, with some missing. The sample carries roughly 120,000 clones, approximately 89% recorded once. Time point defined: peripheral blood 6 weeks after treatment start. Sampling of each patient yielded between 1 and 8 specimens, collected pretreatment and on-treatment. Germline loops: CDR1 SGHTA, CDR2 FQGTGA. Unmatched junction bases numbered 8, after V lost 3 bases and J lost 5 bases. CDR3 size: 17 residues. This entry comes from a study of PD-L1 blockade in urothelial cancer. Study-level information: Male patients with bladder-origin urothelial cancer numbered about nine tenths of the roughly 29.

This sequence was found in a man aged 60 to 75 with urothelial cancer. J is TRBJ2-3 and V is TRBV7-3; TRBD2 agrees at 13 bases. Sequences were derived from PBMCs, sampled around atezolizumab (anti-PD-L1) treatment. CDR3 nucleotides: TGTGCCAGCAGCTTGGGACTAGCGGGACAAGGGAGAGATACGCAGTATTTT. It translates to CASSLGLAGQGRDTQYF. Full variable domain (outside the CDR3, taken from reference TRBV7-3 and TRBJ2-3): GAGVSQTPSNKVTEKGKYVELRCDPISGHTALYWYRQSLGQGPEFLIYFQGTGAADDSGLPNDRFFAVRPEGSVSTLKIQRTERGDSAVYLCASSLGLAGQGRDTQYFGPGTRLTVL.